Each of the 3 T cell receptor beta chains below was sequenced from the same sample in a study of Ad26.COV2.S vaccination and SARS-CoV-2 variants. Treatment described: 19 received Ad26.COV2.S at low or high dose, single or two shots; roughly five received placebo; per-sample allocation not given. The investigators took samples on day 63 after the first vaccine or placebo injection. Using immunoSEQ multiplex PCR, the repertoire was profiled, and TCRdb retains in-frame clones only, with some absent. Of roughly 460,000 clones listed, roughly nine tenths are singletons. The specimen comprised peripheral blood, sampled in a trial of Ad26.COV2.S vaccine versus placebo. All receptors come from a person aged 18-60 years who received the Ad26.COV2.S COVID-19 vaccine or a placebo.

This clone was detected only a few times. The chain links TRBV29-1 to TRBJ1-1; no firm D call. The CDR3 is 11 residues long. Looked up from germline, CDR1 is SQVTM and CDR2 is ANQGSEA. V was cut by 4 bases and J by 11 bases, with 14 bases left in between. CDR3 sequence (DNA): TGCAGCGTTGTGCGGGCCACGGTGGCTTTCTTT. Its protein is CSVVRATVAFF.

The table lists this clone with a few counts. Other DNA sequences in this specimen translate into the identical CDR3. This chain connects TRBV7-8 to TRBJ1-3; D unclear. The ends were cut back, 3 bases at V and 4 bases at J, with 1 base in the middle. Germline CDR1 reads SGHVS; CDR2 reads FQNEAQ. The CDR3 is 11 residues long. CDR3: CASSLGNTIYF. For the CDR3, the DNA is TGTGCCAGCAGCTTGGGAAACACCATATATTTT.

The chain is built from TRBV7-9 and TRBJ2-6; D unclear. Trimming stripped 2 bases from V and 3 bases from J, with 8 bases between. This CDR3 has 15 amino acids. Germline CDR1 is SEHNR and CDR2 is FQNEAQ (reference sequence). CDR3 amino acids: CASSLWGNGANVLTF. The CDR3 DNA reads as TGTGCCAGCAGCTTATGGGGAAATGGGGCCAACGTCCTGACTTTC.